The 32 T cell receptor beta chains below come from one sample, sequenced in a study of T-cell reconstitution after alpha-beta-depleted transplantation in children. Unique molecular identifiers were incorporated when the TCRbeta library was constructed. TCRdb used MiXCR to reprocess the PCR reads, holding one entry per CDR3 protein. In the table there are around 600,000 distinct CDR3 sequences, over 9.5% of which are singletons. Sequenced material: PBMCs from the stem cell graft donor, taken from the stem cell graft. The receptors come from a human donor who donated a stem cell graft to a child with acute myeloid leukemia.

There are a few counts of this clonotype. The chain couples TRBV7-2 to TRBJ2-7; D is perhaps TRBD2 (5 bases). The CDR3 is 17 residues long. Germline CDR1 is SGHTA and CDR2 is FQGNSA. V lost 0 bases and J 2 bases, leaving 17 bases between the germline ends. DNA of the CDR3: TGTGCCAGCAGCTTAGCGGGAGTAAACCCCTCAGCCTACGAGCAGTACTTC. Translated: CASSLAGVNPSAYEQYF.

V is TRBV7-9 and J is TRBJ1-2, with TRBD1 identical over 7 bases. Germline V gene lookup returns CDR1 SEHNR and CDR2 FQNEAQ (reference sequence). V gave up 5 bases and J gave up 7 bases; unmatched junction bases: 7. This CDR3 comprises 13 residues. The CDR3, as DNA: TGTGCCAGCAGCACGGGACAGAGTCCTGGCTACACCTTC. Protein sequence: CASSTGQSPGYTF.

The CDR3 loop is CASSYEGSEAFF. For the CDR3, the DNA is TGTGCCAGCAGTTATGAGGGCTCCGAGGCTTTCTTT. V is TRBV11-3 and J is TRBJ1-1; unclear D gene. With 6 bases removed from V and 11 bases from J, the gap between germline ends came to 16 bases. CDR1 and CDR2 (germline): SGHNT, YENEEA. The CDR3 consists of 12 residues. Supplemented by reference TRBV11-3 and TRBJ1-1, the full variable domain reads EAGVVQSPRYKIIEKKQPVAFWCNPISGHNTLYWYLQNLGQGPELLIRYENEEAVDDSQLPKDRFSAERLKGVDSTLKIQPAELGDSAVYLCASSYEGSEAFFGQGTRLTVV.

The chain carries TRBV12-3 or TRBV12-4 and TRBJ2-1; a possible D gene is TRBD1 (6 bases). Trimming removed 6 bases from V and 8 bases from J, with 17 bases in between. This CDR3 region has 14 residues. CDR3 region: CASSPRTGSDEQFF. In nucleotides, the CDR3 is TGTGCCAGCAGCCCTAGAACAGGGTCAGATGAGCAGTTCTTC.

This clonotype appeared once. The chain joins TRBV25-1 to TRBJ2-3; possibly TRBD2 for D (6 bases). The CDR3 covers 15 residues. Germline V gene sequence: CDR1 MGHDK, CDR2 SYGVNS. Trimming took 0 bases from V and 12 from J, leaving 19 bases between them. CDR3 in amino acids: CASSEYGGTTSPQYF. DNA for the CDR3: TGTGCCAGCAGTGAATATGGGGGGACCACAAGTCCTCAGTATTTT.

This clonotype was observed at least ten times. The CDR3: CSARDMESGIETQYF. DNA of the CDR3: TGCAGTGCTAGAGATATGGAGAGTGGTATAGAGACCCAGTACTTC. The chain recombines TRBV20-1 with TRBJ2-5; no clear D gene. CDR1 is DFQATT and CDR2 is SNEGSKA in the germline V gene (reference sequence). V dropped 0 bases and J dropped 4 bases, with 15 bases sitting between them. The CDR3 spans 15 residues.

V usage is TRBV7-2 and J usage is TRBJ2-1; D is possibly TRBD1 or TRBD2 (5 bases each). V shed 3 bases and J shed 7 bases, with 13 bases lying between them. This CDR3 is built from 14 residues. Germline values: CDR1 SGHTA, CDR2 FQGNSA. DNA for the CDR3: TGTGCCAGCAGCTTTGTTTTTGAGGGGAATGAGCAGTTCTTC. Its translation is CASSFVFEGNEQFF.

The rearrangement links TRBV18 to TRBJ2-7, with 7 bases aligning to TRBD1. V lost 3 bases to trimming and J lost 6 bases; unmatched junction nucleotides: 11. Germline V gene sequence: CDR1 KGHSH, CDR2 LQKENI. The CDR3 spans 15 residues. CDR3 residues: CASSPGQTTTPEQYF. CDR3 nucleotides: TGTGCCAGCTCACCGGGACAGACTACCACGCCCGAGCAGTACTTC. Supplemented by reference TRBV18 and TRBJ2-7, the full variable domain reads NAGVMQNPRHLVRRRGQEARLRCSPMKGHSHVYWYRQLPEEGLKFMVYLQKENIIDESGMPKERFSAEFPKEGPSILRIQQVVRGDSAAYFCASSPGQTTTPEQYFGPGTRLTVT.

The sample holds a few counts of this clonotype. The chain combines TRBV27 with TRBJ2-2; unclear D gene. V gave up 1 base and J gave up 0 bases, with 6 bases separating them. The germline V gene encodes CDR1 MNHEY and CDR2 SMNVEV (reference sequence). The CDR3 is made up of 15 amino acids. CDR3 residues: CASSLYPSNTGELFF. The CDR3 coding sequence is TGTGCCAGCAGTTTATATCCTTCGAACACCGGGGAGCTGTTTTTT.

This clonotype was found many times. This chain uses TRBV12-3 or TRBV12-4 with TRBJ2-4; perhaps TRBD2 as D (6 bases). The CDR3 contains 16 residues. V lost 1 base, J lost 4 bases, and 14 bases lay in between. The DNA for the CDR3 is TGTGCCAGCAGTTTAGGGCTAGCGAGCGGGAAAAACATTCAGTACTTC. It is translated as CASSLGLASGKNIQYF.

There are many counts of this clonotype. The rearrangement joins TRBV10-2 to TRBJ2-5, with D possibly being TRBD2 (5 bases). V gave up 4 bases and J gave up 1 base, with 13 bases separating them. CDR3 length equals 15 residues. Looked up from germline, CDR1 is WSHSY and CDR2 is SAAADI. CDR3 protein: CASSAMDWIQETQYF. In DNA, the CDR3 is TGCGCCAGCAGTGCTATGGACTGGATCCAAGAGACCCAGTACTTC.

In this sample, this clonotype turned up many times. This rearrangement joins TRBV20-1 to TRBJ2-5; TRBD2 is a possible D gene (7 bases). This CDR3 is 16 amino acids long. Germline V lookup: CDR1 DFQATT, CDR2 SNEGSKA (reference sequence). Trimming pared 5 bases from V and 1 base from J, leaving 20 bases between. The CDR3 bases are TGCAGTGCTGGCAGGGGAGGGAAGACAGGCCAAGAGACCCAGTACTTC. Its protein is CSAGRGGKTGQETQYF.

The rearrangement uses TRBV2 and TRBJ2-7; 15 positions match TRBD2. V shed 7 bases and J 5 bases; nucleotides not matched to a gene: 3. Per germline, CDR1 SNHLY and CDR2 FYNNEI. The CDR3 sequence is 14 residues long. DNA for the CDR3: TGTGCCAGCATGGGACTAGCGGGAGGCCACGAGCAGTACTTC. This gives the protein CASMGLAGGHEQYF.

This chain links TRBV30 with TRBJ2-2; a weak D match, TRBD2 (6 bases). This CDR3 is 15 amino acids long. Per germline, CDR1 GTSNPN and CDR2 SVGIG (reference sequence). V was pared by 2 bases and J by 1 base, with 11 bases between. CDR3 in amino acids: CAWSSLAVNTGELFF. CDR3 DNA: TGTGCCTGGAGTTCGTTAGCGGTGAACACCGGGGAGCTGTTTTTT. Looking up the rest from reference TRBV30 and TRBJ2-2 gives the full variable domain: SQTIHQWPATLVQPVGSPLSLECTVEGTSNPNLYWYRQAAGRGLQLLFYSVGIGQISSEVPQNLSASRPQDRQFILSSKKLLLSDSGFYLCAWSSLAVNTGELFFGEGSRLTVL.

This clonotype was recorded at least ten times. The CDR3 region is CASSSLQLLNTEAFF. The CDR3 region has the DNA TGTGCCAGCAGCTCCCTGCAGTTATTGAACACTGAAGCTTTCTTT. This chain connects TRBV7-3 to TRBJ1-1; D is unclear. CDR1 and CDR2 (germline): SGHTA, FQGTGA. The CDR3 is 15 amino acids. V was pared by 4 bases and J by 0 bases, with 12 bases between. Using reference TRBV7-3 and TRBJ1-1 for the parts outside the CDR3, the full variable domain is GAGVSQTPSNKVTEKGKYVELRCDPISGHTALYWYRQSLGQGPEFLIYFQGTGAADDSGLPNDRFFAVRPEGSVSTLKIQRTERGDSAVYLCASSSLQLLNTEAFFGQGTRLTVV.

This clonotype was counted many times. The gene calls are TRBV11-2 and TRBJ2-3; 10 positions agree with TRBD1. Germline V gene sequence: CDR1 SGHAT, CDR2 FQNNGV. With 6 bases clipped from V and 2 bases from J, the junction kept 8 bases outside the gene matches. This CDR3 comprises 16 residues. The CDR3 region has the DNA TGTGCCAGCAGACGGCCGGGACAGGGGACCACAGATACGCAGTATTTT. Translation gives CASRRPGQGTTDTQYF.

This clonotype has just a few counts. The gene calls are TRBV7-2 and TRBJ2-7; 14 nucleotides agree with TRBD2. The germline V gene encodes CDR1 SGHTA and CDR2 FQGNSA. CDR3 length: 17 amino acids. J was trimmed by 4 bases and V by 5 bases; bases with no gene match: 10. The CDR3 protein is CASSTPGTSGGWYEQYF. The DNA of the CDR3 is TGTGCCAGCAGCACCCCAGGGACTAGCGGGGGTTGGTACGAGCAGTACTTC.

DNA of the CDR3: TGCGCCAGCGCCCGACTAGCGGGAGGGGCAGATACGCAGTATTTT. Protein product: CASARLAGGADTQYF. This chain connects TRBV5-1 to TRBJ2-3; 14 nucleotides match TRBD2. Germline V gives CDR1 SGHRS, CDR2 YFSETQ. Trimming at V came to 7 bases and at J to 4 bases, leaving 5 bases not matched to a gene. CDR3 length equals 15 residues. Full variable domain (missing parts from reference TRBV5-1 and TRBJ2-3): KAGVTQTPRYLIKTRGQQVTLSCSPISGHRSVSWYQQTPGQGLQFLFEYFSETQRNKGNFPGRFSGRQFSNSRSEMNVSTLELGDSALYLCASARLAGGADTQYFGPGTRLTVL.

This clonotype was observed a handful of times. Here the CDR3 reads CASSLFGQGTRDEQYF. The CDR3 bases are TGTGCCAGCAGTTTATTCGGACAGGGGACTCGCGACGAGCAGTACTTC. The chain employs TRBV27 and TRBJ2-7; 9 bases line up with TRBD1. Trimming at V came to 1 base and at J to 5 bases, leaving 9 bases not matched to a gene. This CDR3 contains 16 residues. Germline loops: CDR1 MNHEY, CDR2 SMNVEV (reference sequence).

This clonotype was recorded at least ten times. CDR3 bases: TGCGCCAGCAGCTTTGAAGGGAATAGCAATCAGCCCCAGCATTTT. Translated, it gives CASSFEGNSNQPQHF. The V gene is TRBV5-1, the J gene TRBJ1-5; no clear D gene. The CDR3 sequence is 15 residues long. Germline-derived CDR1 and CDR2 are SGHRS and YFSETQ. With 2 bases removed from V and 0 bases from J, the gap between germline ends came to 9 bases.

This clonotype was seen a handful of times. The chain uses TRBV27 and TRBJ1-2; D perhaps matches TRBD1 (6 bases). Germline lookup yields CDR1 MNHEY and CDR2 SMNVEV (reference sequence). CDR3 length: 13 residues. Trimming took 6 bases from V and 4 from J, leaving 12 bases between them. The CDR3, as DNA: TGTGCCAGCAGACCAACAGGGATCTATGGCTACACCTTC. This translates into CASRPTGIYGYTF.

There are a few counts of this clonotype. CDR3 nucleotide sequence: TGTGCCAGCAGTTACTCAGTCCACGAGCAGTACTTC. Amino acid sequence: CASSYSVHEQYF. The chain carries TRBV6-2 or TRBV6-3 and TRBJ2-7; D unclear. V lost 0 bases and J lost 5, with 5 bases in between. Germline V gives CDR1 MNHEY, CDR2 SVGEGT. The CDR3 has 12 residues.

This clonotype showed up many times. The CDR3 DNA is TGTGCCAGCACGTTCAGGTCCCATGAGCAGTTCTTC. It yields the protein CASTFRSHEQFF. V usage is TRBV2 and J usage is TRBJ2-1; no clear D. This CDR3 is 12 amino acids long. The germline CDR1 and CDR2 sequences are SNHLY and FYNNEI. The V end was cut by 7 bases, the J end by 8 bases, with 12 bases between.

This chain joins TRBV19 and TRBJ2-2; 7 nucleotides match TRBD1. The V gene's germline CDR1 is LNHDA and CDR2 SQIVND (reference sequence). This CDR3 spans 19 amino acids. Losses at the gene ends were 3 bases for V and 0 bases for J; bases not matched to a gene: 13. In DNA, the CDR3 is TGTGCCAGTAGTATCGTAGGGGGCTGGACGAAGACGAACACCGGGGAGCTGTTTTTT. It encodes CASSIVGGWTKTNTGELFF.

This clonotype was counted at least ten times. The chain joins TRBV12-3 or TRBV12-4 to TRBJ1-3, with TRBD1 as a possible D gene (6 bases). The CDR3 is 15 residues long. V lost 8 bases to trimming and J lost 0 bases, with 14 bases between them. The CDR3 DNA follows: TGTGCCAGCGGAAGGACAGTCCTCTCTGGAAACACCATATATTTT. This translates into CASGRTVLSGNTIYF.

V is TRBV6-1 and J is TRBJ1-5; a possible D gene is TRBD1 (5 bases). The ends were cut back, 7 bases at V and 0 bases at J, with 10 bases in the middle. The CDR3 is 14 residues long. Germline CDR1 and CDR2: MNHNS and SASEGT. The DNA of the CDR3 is TGTGCCAGCACCGGCCAGGGTAGCAATCAGCCCCAGCATTTT. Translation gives CASTGQGSNQPQHF.

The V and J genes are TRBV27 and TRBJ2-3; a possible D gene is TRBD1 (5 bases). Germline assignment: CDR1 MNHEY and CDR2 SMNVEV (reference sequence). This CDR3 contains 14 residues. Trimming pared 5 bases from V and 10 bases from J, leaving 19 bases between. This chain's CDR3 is CASSPRVGQGSQYF. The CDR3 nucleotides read TGTGCCAGCAGTCCCAGGGTGGGGCAGGGATCGCAGTATTTT.

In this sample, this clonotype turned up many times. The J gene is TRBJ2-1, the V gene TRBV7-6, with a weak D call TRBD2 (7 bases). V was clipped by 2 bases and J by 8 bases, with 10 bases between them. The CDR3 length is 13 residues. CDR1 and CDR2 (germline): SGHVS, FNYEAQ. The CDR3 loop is CASSLTGRDEQFF. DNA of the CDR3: TGTGCCAGCAGCTTAACAGGGAGGGATGAGCAGTTCTTC.

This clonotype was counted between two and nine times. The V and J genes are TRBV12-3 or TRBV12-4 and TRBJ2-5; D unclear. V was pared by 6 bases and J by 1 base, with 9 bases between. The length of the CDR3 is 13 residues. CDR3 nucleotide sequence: TGTGCCAGCAGACCGACGGCCCAAGAGACCCAGTACTTC. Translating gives CASRPTAQETQYF.

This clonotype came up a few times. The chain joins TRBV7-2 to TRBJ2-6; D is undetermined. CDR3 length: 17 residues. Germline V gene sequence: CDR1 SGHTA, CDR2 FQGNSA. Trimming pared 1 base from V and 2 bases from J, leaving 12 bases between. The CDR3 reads CASSLVRTTAGANVLTF. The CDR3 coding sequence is TGTGCCAGCAGCTTAGTCAGGACGACCGCTGGGGCCAACGTCCTGACTTTC.

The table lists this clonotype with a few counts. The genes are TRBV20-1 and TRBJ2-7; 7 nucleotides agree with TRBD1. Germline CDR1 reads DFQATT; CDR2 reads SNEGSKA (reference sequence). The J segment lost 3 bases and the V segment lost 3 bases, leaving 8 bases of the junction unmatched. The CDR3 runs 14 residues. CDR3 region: CSASYRGLVYEQYF. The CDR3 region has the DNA TGCAGTGCTAGCTACAGGGGCTTGGTCTACGAGCAGTACTTC.

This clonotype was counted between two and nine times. The DNA for the CDR3 is TGTGCCAGCAGCCCCACTAGCGGGAGATCCCACACCGGGGAGCTGTTTTTT. It specifies CASSPTSGRSHTGELFF. The V and J genes are TRBV12-3 or TRBV12-4 and TRBJ2-2; 11 bases fit TRBD2. The trim removed 6 bases at V and 3 bases at J, leaving 9 bases unmatched. The length of the CDR3 is 17 residues.